This T cell receptor beta chain was captured by sequencing in a study of shared clonotypes between healthy human individuals. Germline CDR1 and CDR2: KGHSH and LQKENI. There are 14 residues in the CDR3. Trimming took 6 bases from V and 3 from J, leaving 14 bases between them. The method was immunoSEQ multiplex PCR; TCRdb's version includes in-frame clones alone and lacks a portion of them. The sample has about 1 million clones; about 75% are singletons. The source of this sequence is a man aged 18 to 29 in good health. The rearrangement links TRBV18 to TRBJ1-1; D gene uncertain. Sequenced input: memory CD4+ T cells sorted from blood. Subset indicated: CD45RA-negative fraction. CDR3 sequence: CASSLQTGDTEAFF. The CDR3 DNA follows: TGTGCCAGCTCCCTTCAGACCGGGGACACTGAAGCTTTCTTT.